These 20 T cell receptor beta chains were sequenced from one sample in a study of shared clonotypes between healthy human individuals. Generated by immunoSEQ multiplex PCR, the TCRdb table keeps only in-frame clones and is missing some. The sample consists of millions of clones, 85% to 95% of them appearing once. Sequencing used naive CD4+ T cells from PBMCs. As for subset: CD45RA+ positively selected. The receptors come from a man aged 18 to 30 in good health. Some clones in this sample may be carry-over from other donors' samples.

This clone is a singleton in its sample. The chain couples TRBV6-5 to TRBJ1-2; the D gene is possibly TRBD1 (5 bases). Trimming left V 2 bases short and J 8 bases short, with 15 bases between. The CDR3 contains 14 residues. Germline CDR1 reads MNHEY; CDR2 reads SVGAGI. The CDR3 coding sequence is TGTGCCAGCAGTTACGACCGCGGGGGTGAGGGCTACACCTTC. Its protein product is CASSYDRGGEGYTF.

A word on this clone: This specimen includes other DNA sequences encoding the same CDR3. The gene calls are TRBV30 and TRBJ1-3; D gene uncertain. V lost 0 bases and J 4 bases, leaving 4 bases between the germline ends. CDR1 is GTSNPN, CDR2 SVGIG, per germline (reference sequence). The CDR3 runs 12 residues. As DNA, the CDR3 is TGTGCCTGGAGTGTAAGGGGAAACACCATATATTTT. It encodes CAWSVRGNTIYF.

This clone was picked up one time. This sample includes further DNA sequences coding for the same CDR3. The J gene is TRBJ1-1, the V gene TRBV9, with 11 bases lining up with TRBD1. V lost 3 bases and J lost 4; bases outside the gene matches: 5. The length of the CDR3 is 15 residues. Germline V lookup: CDR1 SGDLS, CDR2 YYNGEE. The CDR3 spells CASSAGQGAGTEAFF. For the CDR3, the DNA is TGTGCCAGCAGCGCAGGACAGGGGGCCGGCACTGAAGCTTTCTTT.

The V gene is TRBV11-2, the J gene TRBJ2-1; unclear D gene. The V and J ends lost 0 bases and 9 bases respectively, with 15 bases between them. The V gene's germline CDR1 is SGHAT and CDR2 FQNNGV. The length of the CDR3 is 15 residues. CDR3 sequence (DNA): TGTGCCAGCAGCTTAGATCGGGCGGCGCTAGTTGAGCAGTTCTTC. Encoded protein: CASSLDRAALVEQFF.

The genes are TRBV4-2 and TRBJ2-1, with 10 positions matching TRBD1. Germline trimming cut 4 bases from V and 0 bases from J; bases unmatched to any gene: 6. CDR3 length equals 17 residues. CDR1 and CDR2 (germline): LGHNA, YNFKEQ. This CDR3 reads CASSLRQGASSYNEQFF. For the CDR3, the DNA is TGTGCCAGCAGCCTTAGACAGGGGGCTAGCTCCTACAATGAGCAGTTCTTC.

This chain connects TRBV19 to TRBJ2-7; D remains unclear. CDR1 LNHDA and CDR2 SQIVND come from the germline V gene (reference sequence). Trimming cost V 5 bases and J 1 base, with 15 bases left between them. The CDR3 has 15 residues. This CDR3 is CASSARTVGSYEQYF. The CDR3 nucleotides are TGTGCCAGTAGTGCGAGGACGGTCGGGTCCTACGAGCAGTACTTC.

The chain uses TRBV7-8 and TRBJ1-3, with D perhaps matching TRBD1 (6 bases). The CDR3 is 14 amino acids. The ends were cut back, 5 bases at V and 4 bases at J, with 12 bases in the middle. The V gene's germline CDR1 is SGHVS and CDR2 FQNEAQ. The CDR3 loop is CASSTGISGNTIYF. The CDR3 DNA follows: TGTGCCAGCAGCACAGGGATATCAGGAAACACCATATATTTT.

The chain has TRBV29-1 and TRBJ2-5; 9 nucleotides match TRBD1. The V and J ends lost 3 bases and 3 bases, in that order; junction bases with no gene match: 11. This CDR3 is built from 16 residues. Germline V gene sequence: CDR1 SQVTM, CDR2 ANQGSEA. CDR3 nucleotide sequence: TGCAGCGTTGAGAATTCCGGGACAGGGACGAAAGAGACCCAGTACTTC. This encodes CSVENSGTGTKETQYF.

The V call is TRBV6-1, the J call TRBJ2-6; D not certain. The length of the CDR3 is 13 residues. The germline gives CDR1 MNHNS, CDR2 SASEGT. V lost 2 bases, J lost 2 bases, and 1 base lay in between. The CDR3 protein is CASSEPGANVLTF. The CDR3 DNA sequence: TGTGCCAGCAGTGAACCTGGGGCCAACGTCCTGACTTTC.

The chain uses TRBV5-6 and TRBJ2-1; D is unresolved. The CDR3 has 15 amino acids. Trimming removed 4 bases from V and 8 bases from J, with 19 bases in between. The germline gives CDR1 SGHDT, CDR2 YYEEEE. The CDR3 DNA reads TGTGCCAGCAGCCTAAGGGCCATCCGGGCCCATGAGCAGTTCTTC. As protein: CASSLRAIRAHEQFF.

The J gene is TRBJ2-5, the V gene TRBV19; D assignment may be TRBD1 or TRBD2 (6 bases each). Per the germline V gene, CDR1 is LNHDA and CDR2 is SQIVND (reference sequence). The V and J ends lost 9 bases and 5 bases respectively, with 16 bases between them. The CDR3 is 13 amino acids. CDR3: CASRGRGGETQYF. DNA of the CDR3: TGTGCCAGCCGAGGGCGAGGGGGGGAGACCCAGTACTTC. The full variable domain, completed using reference TRBV19 and TRBJ2-5, is DGGITQSPKYLFRKEGQNVTLSCEQNLNHDAMYWYRQDPGQGLRLIYYSQIVNDFQKGDIAEGYSVSREKKESFPLTVTSAQKNPTAFYLCASRGRGGETQYFGPGTRLLVL.

This rearrangement joins TRBV30 to TRBJ2-1; 12 bases match TRBD2. V was clipped by 5 bases and J by 12 bases; unmatched bases: 14. The CDR3 runs to 15 residues. Germline assignment: CDR1 GTSNPN and CDR2 SVGIG (reference sequence). The CDR3 loop reads CAWASGRALGEGQFF. CDR3 DNA sequence: TGTGCCTGGGCTAGCGGGAGGGCCCTCGGGGAGGGGCAGTTCTTC.

V usage is TRBV5-1 and J usage is TRBJ1-1, with TRBD1 as a possible D gene (6 bases). The CDR3 extends over 14 amino acids. Germline loops: CDR1 SGHRS, CDR2 YFSETQ. V lost 4 bases, J lost 3 bases, and 13 bases lay in between. DNA for the CDR3: TGCGCCAGCAGCCAACAGGGACTTGACACTGAAGCTTTCTTT. It encodes CASSQQGLDTEAFF.

This chain links TRBV9 with TRBJ2-7; 8 bases are a match to TRBD1. CDR1 is SGDLS and CDR2 is YYNGEE in the germline V gene. This CDR3 is 14 amino acids long. V gave up 2 bases and J gave up 3 bases; unmatched junction bases: 4. In DNA form, the CDR3 reads TGTGCCAGCAGCGTCGACAGGGGAAACTACGAGCAGTACTTC. It specifies CASSVDRGNYEQYF.

The rearrangement joins TRBV18 to TRBJ2-1; D may be TRBD1 (5 bases). The germline gives CDR1 KGHSH, CDR2 LQKENI. V was cut by 2 bases and J by 10 bases, with 12 bases left in between. This CDR3 comprises 13 residues. The CDR3 protein is CASSPSSDSEQFF. The DNA of the CDR3 is TGTGCCAGCTCACCATCGTCCGACAGCGAGCAGTTCTTC.

The V and J genes are TRBV7-2 and TRBJ2-7; perhaps TRBD1 as D (6 bases). CDR1 is SGHTA and CDR2 is FQGNSA in the germline V gene. The CDR3 is 12 residues long. Trimming removed 1 base from V and 9 bases from J, with 10 bases in between. CDR3 region: CASSLDRVRQYF. CDR3 coding DNA: TGTGCCAGCAGCTTAGACAGGGTTCGGCAGTACTTC.

Turning to this clone: The sample contains more than one DNA sequence encoding this CDR3. The V call is TRBV27, the J call TRBJ2-5, with a tentative D call TRBD2 (6 bases). CDR3 length: 14 amino acids. CDR1 is MNHEY, CDR2 SMNVEV, per germline (reference sequence). V was trimmed by 5 bases and J by 3 bases, leaving 13 bases between them. CDR3 nucleotides: TGTGCCAGCAGTCCCCGCCGGGGGAAAGAGACCCAGTACTTC. This encodes CASSPRRGKETQYF.

The chain combines TRBV28 with TRBJ1-4, with D unclear. From germline, CDR1 is MDHEN and CDR2 SYDVKM. This CDR3 contains 15 residues. V was trimmed by 7 bases and J by 8 bases, leaving 20 bases between them. This CDR3 is CASTPPGRIGEKLFF. As DNA, the CDR3 is TGTGCCAGCACGCCACCTGGACGGATAGGAGAAAAACTGTTTTTT.

This chain connects TRBV7-9 to TRBJ2-7; TRBD2 might be the D (6 bases). This CDR3 contains 14 residues. Trimming cost V 4 bases and J 1 base, with 11 bases left between them. Germline assignment: CDR1 SEHNR and CDR2 FQNEAQ (reference sequence). The CDR3 protein is CASSWGGPSYEQYF. CDR3 sequence (DNA): TGTGCCAGCAGCTGGGGAGGCCCTTCCTACGAGCAGTACTTC.

This clone was seen a handful of times. The same CDR3 is also encoded by other DNA sequences in this sample. The rearrangement joins TRBV5-1 to TRBJ1-1, with a possible D match to TRBD1 (6 bases). The germline V and J ends were trimmed by 0 bases and 3 bases, with 9 bases remaining between them. The CDR3 loop spans 14 amino acids. Germline V gene sequence: CDR1 SGHRS, CDR2 YFSETQ. The CDR3 bases are TGCGCCAGCAGCTTGGGGGGGCTGCACACTGAAGCTTTCTTT. Its translation: CASSLGGLHTEAFF.